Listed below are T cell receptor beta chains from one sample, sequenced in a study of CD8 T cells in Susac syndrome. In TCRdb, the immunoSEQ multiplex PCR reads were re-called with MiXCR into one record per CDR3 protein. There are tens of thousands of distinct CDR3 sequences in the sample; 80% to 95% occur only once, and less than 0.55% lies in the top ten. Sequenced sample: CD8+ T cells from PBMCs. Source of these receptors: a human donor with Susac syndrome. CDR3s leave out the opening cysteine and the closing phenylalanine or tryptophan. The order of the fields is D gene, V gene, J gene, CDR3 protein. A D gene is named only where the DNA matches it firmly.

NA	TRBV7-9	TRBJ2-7	ASSFSGQPYEQY
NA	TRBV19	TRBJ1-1	ASTDRLNTEAF
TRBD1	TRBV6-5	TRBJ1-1	ASSNRDRVGTEAF
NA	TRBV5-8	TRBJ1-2	ASSLIEGYGYT
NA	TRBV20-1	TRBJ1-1	SARVTAYAEAF
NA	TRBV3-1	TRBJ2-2	AIGGPTGELF
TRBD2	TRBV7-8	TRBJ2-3	ASSLWREKSDTQY
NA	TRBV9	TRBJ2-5	ASSGPMVAEETQY
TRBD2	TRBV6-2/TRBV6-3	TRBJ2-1	ASSQPGLAGSEQF
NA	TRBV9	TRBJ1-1	ASSVEPDGLGAEAF
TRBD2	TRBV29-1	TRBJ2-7	SVGLASEQY
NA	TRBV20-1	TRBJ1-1	SAIPARWAEAF
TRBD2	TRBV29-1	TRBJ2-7	SVPGGTSNEQY